Many counts were recorded for the clone carrying this T cell receptor beta chain. Time point meaning: newly diagnosed GD, antithyroid drugs for less than 3 months. PBMCs were the source of the RNA used for TCR sequencing. The V end was cut by 5 bases, the J end by 0 bases, with 14 bases between. Germline values: CDR1 SGHVS, CDR2 FQNEAQ. CDR3 length equals 15 residues. Relying on iRepertoire HTBI primers and Arm-PCR of CDR3 regions, the team built TCR beta libraries. TCRdb reprocessed the multiplex PCR reads via MiXCR and lists one record per CDR3 protein. Among over 500,000 distinct CDR3 sequences listed, approximately 15% were seen once. This sample was included in a study of regulatory T cells in long-lasting Graves disease. The same sample was also used in a study of T cells in Graves' hyperthyroidism and ophthalmopathy.

The sample here was peripheral blood mononuclear cells (PBMCs), taken at new diagnosis, from a patient treated with antithyroid drugs. This sequence originates from a young woman with Graves disease. The chain has TRBV7-8 and TRBJ2-7, with a possible D match to TRBD1 (5 bases). CDR3 coding DNA: TGTGCCAGCAGCGAGCCAGGGCAGAGCTCCTACGAGCAGTACTTC. Its protein is CASSEPGQSSYEQYF.